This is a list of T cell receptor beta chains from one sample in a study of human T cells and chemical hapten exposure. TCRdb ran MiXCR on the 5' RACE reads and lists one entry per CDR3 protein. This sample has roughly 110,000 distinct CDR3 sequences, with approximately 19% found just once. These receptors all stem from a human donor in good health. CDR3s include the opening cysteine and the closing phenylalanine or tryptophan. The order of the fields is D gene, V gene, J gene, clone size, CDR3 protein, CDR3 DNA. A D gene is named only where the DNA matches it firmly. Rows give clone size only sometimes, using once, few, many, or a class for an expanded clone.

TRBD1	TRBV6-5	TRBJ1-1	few	CASSYSRGQGETNTEAFF	TGTGCCAGCAGTTATTCCCGGGGACAGGGGGAGACGAACACTGAAGCTTTCTTT
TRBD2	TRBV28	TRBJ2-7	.	CASSLELVKGTRGEQYF	TGTGCCAGCAGTTTGGAGTTGGTGAAGGGGACTAGGGGGGAGCAGTACTTC
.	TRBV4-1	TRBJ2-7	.	CASSQDRGSMNEQYF	TGCGCCAGCAGCCAAGATAGGGGTTCCATGAACGAGCAGTACTTC
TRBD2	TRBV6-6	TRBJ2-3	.	CASSGTAGGDTQYF	TGTGCCAGCAGTGGGACGGCGGGGGGGGATACGCAGTATTTT
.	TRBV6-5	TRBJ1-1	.	CASSIRRAAEAFF	TGTGCCAGCAGCATAAGGAGGGCGGCTGAAGCTTTCTTT
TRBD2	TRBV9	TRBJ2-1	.	CASSGGPGLGNNEQFF	TGTGCCAGCAGCGGGGGACCGGGACTAGGTAATAATGAGCAGTTCTTC
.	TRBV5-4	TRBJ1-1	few	CASSFVYGGTEAFF	TGTGCCAGCAGCTTCGTCTATGGGGGGACTGAAGCTTTCTTT
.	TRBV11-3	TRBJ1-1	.	CASSSSRGNTEAFF	TGTGCCAGCAGCTCGAGCAGGGGCAATACTGAAGCTTTCTTT
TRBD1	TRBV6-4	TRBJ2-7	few	CASSDSRGQGPYEQYF	TGTGCCAGCAGTGACTCACGCGGACAGGGCCCCTACGAGCAGTACTTC
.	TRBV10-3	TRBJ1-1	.	CAISVSGSTTEAFF	TGTGCCATCAGTGTAAGCGGATCGACCACTGAAGCTTTCTTT
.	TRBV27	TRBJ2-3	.	CASRSLVVGTDTQYF	TGTGCCAGCAGGTCATTAGTGGTCGGCACAGATACGCAGTATTTT
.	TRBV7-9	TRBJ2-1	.	CASSLATTRDKLDFEQFF	TGTGCCAGCAGCTTAGCCACAACCCGGGATAAGTTGGATTTTGAGCAGTTCTTC
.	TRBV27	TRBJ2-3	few	CASSSGPTSTDTQYF	TGTGCCAGCAGTTCAGGACCGACTAGCACAGATACGCAGTATTTT
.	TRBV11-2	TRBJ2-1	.	CASSPGRSSIEQFF	TGTGCCAGCAGCCCTGGACGCTCGTCCATTGAGCAGTTCTTC
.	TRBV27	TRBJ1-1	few	CASSLSPKPNTEAFF	TGTGCCAGCAGTCTCAGTCCCAAGCCGAACACTGAAGCTTTCTTT
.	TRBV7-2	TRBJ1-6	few	CASSLAGRKNSPLHF	TGTGCCAGCAGCTTAGCGGGTCGTAAGAATTCACCCCTCCACTTT
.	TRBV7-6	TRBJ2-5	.	CASSLEISSRTQYF	TGTGCTAGCAGCTTAGAAATTAGCTCGAGGACCCAGTACTTC
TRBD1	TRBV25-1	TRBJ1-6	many	CASRRQGVRSPLHF	TGTGCCAGCAGACGACAGGGGGTTCGATCACCCCTCCACTTT
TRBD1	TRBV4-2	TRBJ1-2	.	CASSRDRESGYGYTF	TGTGCCAGCAGCCGTGACAGGGAGTCGGGCTATGGCTACACCTTC
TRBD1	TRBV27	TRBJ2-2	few	CASSSVQGPHTGELFF	TGTGCCAGCAGTTCAGTACAGGGGCCCCACACCGGGGAGCTGTTTTTT
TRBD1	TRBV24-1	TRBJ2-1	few	CATSDRTGEKGYDEQFF	TGTGCCACCAGTGACCGGACAGGAGAGAAAGGGTACGATGAGCAGTTCTTC
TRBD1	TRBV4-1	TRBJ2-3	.	CASSQPGTGSDTQYF	TGCGCCAGCAGCCAACCAGGGACAGGGTCGGATACGCAGTATTTT
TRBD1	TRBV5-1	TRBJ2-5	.	CASRALTGAETQYF	TGCGCCAGCAGGGCCCTGACAGGGGCAGAGACCCAGTACTTC
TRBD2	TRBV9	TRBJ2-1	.	CASSLGLAGAEGGQFF	TGTGCCAGCAGCCTGGGACTAGCGGGAGCTGAGGGTGGGCAGTTCTTC
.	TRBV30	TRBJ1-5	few	CAWNLKTSIDQPQHF	TGTGCCTGGAACCTTAAGACAAGCATTGATCAGCCCCAGCATTTT
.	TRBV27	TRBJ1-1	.	CARSRRAFF	TGTGCCAGGAGTAGGCGGGCTTTCTTT
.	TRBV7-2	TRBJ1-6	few	CASSLGTRTWRNSPLHF	TGTGCCAGCAGCTTAGGGACTCGGACCTGGAGGAATTCACCCCTCCACTTT
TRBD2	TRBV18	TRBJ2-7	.	CASARDYDEQYF	TGTGCCAGCGCCCGGGACTATGACGAGCAGTACTTC
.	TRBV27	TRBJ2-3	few	CASSSTLIPLGGTQYF	TGTGCCAGCAGTTCCACCTTAATCCCTCTGGGGGGTACGCAGTATTTT
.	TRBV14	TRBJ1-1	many	CASSQEWSNTEAFF	TGTGCCAGCAGCCAAGAGTGGTCGAACACTGAAGCTTTCTTT
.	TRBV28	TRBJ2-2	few	CASSLGRRHRNTGELFF	TGTGCCAGCAGTTTGGGTAGACGACACCGGAACACCGGGGAGCTGTTTTTT
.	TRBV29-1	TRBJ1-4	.	CSVDQRGGKLFF	TGCAGCGTTGACCAACGCGGTGGAAAACTGTTTTTT
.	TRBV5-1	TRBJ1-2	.	CASSLDRGGTDGYTF	TGCGCCAGCAGCTTGGACCGTGGAGGGACCGATGGCTACACCTTC
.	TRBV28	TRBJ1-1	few	CASSLWTGATEAFF	TGTGCCAGCAGTTTATGGACAGGCGCGACTGAAGCTTTCTTT
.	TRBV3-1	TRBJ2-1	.	CASSQSPAREQFF	TGTGCCAGCAGCCAATCTCCAGCCAGAGAGCAGTTCTTC
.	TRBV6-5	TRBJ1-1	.	CASSYVGRSTEAFF	TGTGCCAGCAGTTACGTTGGTCGGAGCACTGAAGCTTTCTTT
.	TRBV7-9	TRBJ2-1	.	CASSLFPSGDYEQFF	TGTGCCAGCAGCTTATTTCCTAGTGGAGACTATGAGCAGTTCTTC
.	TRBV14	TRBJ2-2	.	CASSPQVANYPGELFF	TGTGCCAGCAGCCCTCAGGTGGCTAACTATCCCGGGGAGCTGTTTTTT
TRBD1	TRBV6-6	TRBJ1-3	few	CASSQQGERGNTIYF	TGTGCCAGCTCTCAACAGGGGGAACGTGGAAACACCATATATTTT
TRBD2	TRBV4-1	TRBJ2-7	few	CASSQDFAVTSGRRCYEQYF	TGCGCCAGCAGCCAAGATTTCGCCGTGACTAGCGGGCGCAGATGCTACGAGCAGTACTTC
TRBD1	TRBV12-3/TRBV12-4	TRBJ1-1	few	CASTFSGTGFAFF	TGTGCCAGCACTTTCTCCGGGACAGGGTTTGCTTTCTTT
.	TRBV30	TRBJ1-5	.	CAWTNARGQPQHF	TGTGCCTGGACGAACGCTCGAGGACAGCCCCAGCATTTT
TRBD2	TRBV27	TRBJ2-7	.	CASSPNGGRPYEQYF	TGTGCCAGCAGCCCAAATGGCGGGAGGCCTTACGAGCAGTACTTC
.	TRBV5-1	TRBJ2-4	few	CASSLAARGKNIQYF	TGCGCCAGCAGCTTGGCCGCAAGGGGCAAAAACATTCAGTACTTC
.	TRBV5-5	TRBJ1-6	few	CASSLSVNSPLHF	TGTGCCAGCAGCTTGTCTGTTAATTCACCCCTCCACTTT
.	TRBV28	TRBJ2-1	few	CASSSEDSYNEQFF	TGTGCCAGCAGTTCCGAGGACAGCTACAATGAGCAGTTCTTC
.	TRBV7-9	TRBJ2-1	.	CASARVAENNEQFF	TGTGCCTCAGCTCGGGTAGCGGAGAACAATGAGCAGTTCTTC
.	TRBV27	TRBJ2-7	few	CASSSGSPASYEQYF	TGTGCCAGCAGTTCTGGATCGCCAGCCTCCTACGAGCAGTACTTC
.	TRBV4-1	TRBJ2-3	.	CASSQGRKSSKDTQYF	TGCGCCAGCAGCCAAGGCCGGAAGTCCTCGAAAGATACGCAGTATTTT
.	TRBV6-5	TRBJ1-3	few	CASSYSIGRPQSDTIYF	TGTGCCAGCAGTTACTCGATAGGGCGGCCCCAATCTGACACCATATATTTT
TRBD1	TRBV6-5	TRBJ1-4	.	CASRRTGGGEKLFF	TGTGCCAGCCGACGGACAGGGGGCGGAGAAAAACTGTTTTTT
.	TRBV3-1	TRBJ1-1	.	CASSQEEAREQLMNTEAFF	TGTGCCAGCAGCCAAGAGGAAGCCCGAGAACAGCTCATGAACACTGAAGCTTTCTTT
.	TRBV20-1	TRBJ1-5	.	CSAPARGGGQPQHF	TGCAGTGCTCCGGCCCGGGGTGGAGGTCAGCCCCAGCATTTT
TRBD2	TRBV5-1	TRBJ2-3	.	CASKKWTTSGSTDTQYF	TGCGCCAGTAAAAAATGGACGACTAGCGGGAGCACAGATACGCAGTATTTT
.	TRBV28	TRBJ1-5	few	CASSLQGLGNQPQHF	TGTGCCAGCAGTTTGCAGGGGCTGGGGAATCAGCCCCAGCATTTT